These 16 T cell receptor beta chains were all obtained from the same sample, sequenced in a study of response to subunit inactivated influenza vaccine. TCRdb fed the RT-PCR reads into MiXCR, producing one record per CDR3 protein. The sample includes around 790,000 distinct CDR3 sequences, about 20% of them seen just once. Material: PBMCs from blood, obtained 5 days after vaccination. The source is a man aged 45-60 years who received an inactivated influenza vaccine.

V gene TRBV7-2 combines with J gene TRBJ1-3; tentatively, D is TRBD1 (6 bases). The length of the CDR3 is 15 residues. CDR1 is SGHTA and CDR2 is FQGNSA in the germline V gene. Trimming stripped 4 bases from V and 0 bases from J, with 10 bases between. The CDR3 is CASSSYRASGNTIYF. The CDR3, as DNA: TGTGCCAGCAGCTCCTACAGGGCCTCTGGAAACACCATATATTTT.

This clonotype was found many times. The genes are TRBV7-2 and TRBJ1-3; 7 bases map to TRBD1. The ends lost 5 bases at V and 3 bases at J; junction bases unmatched: 7. There are 15 residues in the CDR3. CDR1 and CDR2 (germline): SGHTA, FQGNSA. The CDR3 loop reads CASSQVGGSGNTIYF. As DNA, the CDR3 is TGTGCCAGCAGCCAAGTAGGGGGCAGTGGAAACACCATATATTTT.

This clonotype showed up just a few times. The V gene is TRBV10-3, the J gene TRBJ2-7, with 11 bases lining up with TRBD2. CDR3 size: 20 residues. The J segment lost 4 bases and the V segment lost 6 bases, leaving 23 bases of the junction unmatched. CDR1 and CDR2 from the germline V gene are ENHRY and SYGVKD. DNA of the CDR3: TGTGCCATCAGCAGGACTTTAGCGGGAGGGCCTTTAACCATCGCATACGAGCAGTACTTC. Its protein is CAISRTLAGGPLTIAYEQYF.

The chain joins TRBV30 to TRBJ1-5, with D possibly matching TRBD1 (6 bases). The CDR3 length is 13 residues. Germline V lookup: CDR1 GTSNPN, CDR2 SVGIG (reference sequence). V was clipped by 2 bases and J by 4 bases, with 9 bases between them. The DNA of the CDR3 is TGTGCCTGGAGTCTTAGGGGGAATCAGCCCCAGCATTTT. As protein: CAWSLRGNQPQHF. Drawing the rest from reference TRBV30 and TRBJ1-5, the complete variable domain is SQTIHQWPATLVQPVGSPLSLECTVEGTSNPNLYWYRQAAGRGLQLLFYSVGIGQISSEVPQNLSASRPQDRQFILSSKKLLLSDSGFYLCAWSLRGNQPQHFGDGTRLSIL.

This clonotype was found many times. The chain links TRBV4-2 to TRBJ2-3; weak D call: TRBD2 (6 bases). The V end was cut by 1 base, the J end by 0 bases, with 14 bases between. This CDR3 region has 17 residues. Germline CDR1 is LGHNA and CDR2 is YNFKEQ. The CDR3 DNA sequence: TGTGCCAGCAGCCAAGGAGGGGAGGCTACCAGCACAGATACGCAGTATTTT. It codes for CASSQGGEATSTDTQYF.

This clonotype was counted between two and nine times. This rearrangement joins TRBV7-9 to TRBJ2-3; D is unresolved. In germline, CDR1 is SEHNR, CDR2 FQNEAQ (reference sequence). With 6 bases removed from V and 4 bases from J, the gap between germline ends came to 11 bases. This CDR3 contains 13 residues. In DNA form, the CDR3 reads TGTGCCAGCAGACCCAACTACCCAGATACGCAGTATTTT. It translates to CASRPNYPDTQYF. The variable domain in full, with the rest retrieved from reference TRBV7-9 and TRBJ2-3, is DTGVSQNPRHKITKRGQNVTFRCDPISEHNRLYWYRQTLGQGPEFLTYFQNEAQLEKSRLLSDRFSAERPKGSFSTLEIQRTEQGDSAMYLCASRPNYPDTQYFGPGTRLTVL.

This clonotype was counted between two and nine times. The CDR3 nucleotides read TGTGCCAGCAGTAAACAGGAGAACACTGAAGCTTTCTTT. Translation gives CASSKQENTEAFF. The rearrangement joins TRBV6-1 to TRBJ1-1, with D perhaps TRBD1 (5 bases). Germline CDR1 is MNHNS and CDR2 is SASEGT. Trimming stripped 5 bases from V and 1 base from J, with 8 bases between. The CDR3 is 13 residues long.

The rearrangement links TRBV20-1 to TRBJ2-7; 9 bases are shared with TRBD2. Germline V gene data show CDR1 as DFQATT and CDR2 as SNEGSKA (reference sequence). This CDR3 spans 14 amino acids. After removal of 6 bases from V and 3 bases from J, the junction contained 9 bases not matched to a gene. Here the CDR3 reads CSATTSGKIYEQYF. CDR3 DNA: TGCAGTGCAACGACTAGCGGAAAAATCTACGAGCAGTACTTC.

The chain is built from TRBV28 and TRBJ1-2, with D possibly matching TRBD1 (6 bases). Germline loops: CDR1 MDHEN, CDR2 SYDVKM. V was shortened by 4 bases and J by 2 bases, with 17 bases between the two germline ends. The CDR3 has 16 residues. CDR3 residues: CASSSRDTAMNYGYTF. The CDR3 DNA reads as TGTGCCAGCAGTTCCCGGGACACAGCTATGAACTATGGCTACACCTTC.

The chain is built from TRBV19 and TRBJ2-5; D is perhaps TRBD1 or TRBD2 (5 bases each). Per germline, CDR1 LNHDA and CDR2 SQIVND (reference sequence). CDR3 length: 13 amino acids. V was cut by 3 bases and J by 5 bases, with 10 bases left in between. CDR3 sequence: CASSMGLAETQYF. The CDR3 DNA is TGTGCCAGTAGTATGGGGCTAGCTGAGACCCAGTACTTC.

The chain combines TRBV18 with TRBJ2-5, with 8 bases lining up with TRBD2. Germline CDR1 and CDR2: KGHSH and LQKENI. V dropped 2 bases and J dropped 1; count of bases not matched to a gene: 9. This CDR3 is 17 amino acids long. This CDR3 reads CASSPALAGLGQETQYF. DNA of the CDR3: TGTGCCAGCTCACCAGCCCTAGCGGGCCTGGGCCAAGAGACCCAGTACTTC.

Only a few counts were recorded for this clonotype. This chain links TRBV29-1 with TRBJ1-2; D unresolved. Germline assignment: CDR1 SQVTM and CDR2 ANQGSEA. V dropped 6 bases and J dropped 4 bases, with 6 bases sitting between them. There are 10 residues in the CDR3. The CDR3 loop reads CSVLAYGYTF. The CDR3 DNA reads as TGCAGCGTCCTGGCCTATGGCTACACCTTC.

The CDR3 reads CSARDPNRGLAGRGQFF. The DNA for the CDR3 is TGCAGTGCTAGAGATCCGAACCGGGGACTAGCGGGAAGGGGGCAGTTCTTC. The genes are TRBV20-1 and TRBJ2-1; 13 nucleotides agree with TRBD2. Trimming took 0 bases from V and 12 from J; bases not matched to a gene: 14. The CDR3 has 17 amino acids. Per germline, CDR1 DFQATT and CDR2 SNEGSKA (reference sequence).

The chain carries TRBV28 and TRBJ2-7; 9 bases align to TRBD1. CDR3 size: 14 residues. Germline V gene data show CDR1 as MDHEN and CDR2 as SYDVKM. V trimming: 4 bases; J trimming: 5 bases; junction bases outside the gene matches: 6. As DNA, the CDR3 is TGTGCCAGCAGTTACGGGACAGGGATCCACGAGCAGTACTTC. Protein sequence: CASSYGTGIHEQYF.

The chain links TRBV20-1 to TRBJ2-3; D is uncertain. Germline CDR1 and CDR2: DFQATT and SNEGSKA (reference sequence). Trimming stripped 2 bases from V and 0 bases from J, with 9 bases between. The CDR3 contains 14 residues. The CDR3 region has the DNA TGCAGTGCTAGAAAGGACGCTAGCACAGATACGCAGTATTTT. Amino acids: CSARKDASTDTQYF.

The chain is built from TRBV27 and TRBJ2-3; TRBD2 might be the D (6 bases). V was clipped by 8 bases and J by 6 bases, with 15 bases between them. Germline V lookup: CDR1 MNHEY, CDR2 SMNVEV (reference sequence). CDR3 length: 13 amino acids. The CDR3 sequence is CASGWGVFDTQYF. Here the CDR3 DNA reads TGTGCCAGCGGTTGGGGGGTTTTTGATACGCAGTATTTT.